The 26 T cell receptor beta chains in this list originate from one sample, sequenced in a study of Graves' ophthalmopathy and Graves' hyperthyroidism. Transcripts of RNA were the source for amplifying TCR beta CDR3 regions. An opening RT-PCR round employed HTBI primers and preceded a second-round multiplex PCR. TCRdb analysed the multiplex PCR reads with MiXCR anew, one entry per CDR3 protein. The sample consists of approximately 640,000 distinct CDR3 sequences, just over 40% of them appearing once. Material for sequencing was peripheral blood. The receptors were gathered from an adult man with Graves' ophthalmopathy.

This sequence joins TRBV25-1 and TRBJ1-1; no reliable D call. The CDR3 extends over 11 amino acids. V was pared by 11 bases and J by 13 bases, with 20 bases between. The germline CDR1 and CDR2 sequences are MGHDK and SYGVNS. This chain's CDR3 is CAWSVGGYDFF. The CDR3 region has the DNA TGTGCCTGGTCGGTCGGAGGGTATGATTTCTTT. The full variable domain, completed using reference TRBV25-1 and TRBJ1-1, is EADIYQTPRYLVIGTGKKITLECSQTMGHDKMYWYQQDPGMELHLIHYSYGVNSTEKGDLSSESTVSRIRTEHFPLTLESARPSHTSQYLCAWSVGGYDFFGQGTRLTVV.

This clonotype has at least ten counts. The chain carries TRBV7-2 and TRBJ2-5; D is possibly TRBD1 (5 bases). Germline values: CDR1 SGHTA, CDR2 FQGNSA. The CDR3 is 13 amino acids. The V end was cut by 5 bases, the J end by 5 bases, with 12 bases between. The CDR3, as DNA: TGTGCCAGCAGCCCCAGGAAGGGGGAGACCCAGTACTTC. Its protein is CASSPRKGETQYF.

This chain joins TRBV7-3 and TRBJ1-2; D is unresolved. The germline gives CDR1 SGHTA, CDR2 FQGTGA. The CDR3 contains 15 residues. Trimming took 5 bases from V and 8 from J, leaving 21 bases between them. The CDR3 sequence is CASSPRSTGVGGYTF. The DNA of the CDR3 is TGTGCCAGCAGCCCCAGGAGCACCGGGGTGGGGGGCTACACCTTC.

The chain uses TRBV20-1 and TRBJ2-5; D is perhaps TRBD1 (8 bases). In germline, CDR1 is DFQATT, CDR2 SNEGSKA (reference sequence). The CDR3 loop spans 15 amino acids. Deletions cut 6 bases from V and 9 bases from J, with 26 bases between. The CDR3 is CSAHGTGGGSRPQYF. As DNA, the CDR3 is TGCAGTGCCCACGGGACAGGCGGGGGATCAAGGCCCCAGTACTTC.

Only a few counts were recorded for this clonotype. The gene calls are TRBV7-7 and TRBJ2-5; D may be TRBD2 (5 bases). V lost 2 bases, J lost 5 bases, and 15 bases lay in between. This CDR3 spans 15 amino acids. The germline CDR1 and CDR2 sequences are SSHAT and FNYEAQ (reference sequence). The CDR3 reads CASSLLATPGETQYF. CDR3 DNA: TGTGCCAGCAGCTTATTAGCGACTCCGGGGGAGACCCAGTACTTC. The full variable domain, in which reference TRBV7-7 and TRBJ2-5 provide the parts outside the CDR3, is GAGVSQSPRYKVTKRGQDVTLRCDPISSHATLYWYQQALGQGPEFLTYFNYEAQPDKSGLPSDRFSAERPEGSISTLTIQRTEQRDSAMYRCASSLLATPGETQYFGPGTRLLVL.

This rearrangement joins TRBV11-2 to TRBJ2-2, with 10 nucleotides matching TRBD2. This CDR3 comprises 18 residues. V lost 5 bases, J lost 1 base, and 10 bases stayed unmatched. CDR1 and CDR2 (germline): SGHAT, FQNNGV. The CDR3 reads CASSPRWTSGKNTGELFF. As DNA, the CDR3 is TGTGCCAGCAGCCCCCGATGGACTAGCGGAAAGAACACCGGGGAGCTGTTTTTT.

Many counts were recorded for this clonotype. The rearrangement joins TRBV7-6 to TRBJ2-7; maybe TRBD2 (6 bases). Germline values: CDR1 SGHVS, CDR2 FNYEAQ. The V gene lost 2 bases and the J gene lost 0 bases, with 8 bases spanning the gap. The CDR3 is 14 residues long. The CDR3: CASSLYGGSYEQYF. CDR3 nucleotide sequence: TGTGCCAGCAGCTTATACGGGGGCTCCTACGAGCAGTACTTC.

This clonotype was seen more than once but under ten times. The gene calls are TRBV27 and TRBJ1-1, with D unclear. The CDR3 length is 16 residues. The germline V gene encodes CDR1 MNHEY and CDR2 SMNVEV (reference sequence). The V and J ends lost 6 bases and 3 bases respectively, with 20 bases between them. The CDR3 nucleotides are TGTGCCAGCAGCCCGGGTAGAAGGTTTAGGGACACTGAAGCTTTCTTT. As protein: CASSPGRRFRDTEAFF.

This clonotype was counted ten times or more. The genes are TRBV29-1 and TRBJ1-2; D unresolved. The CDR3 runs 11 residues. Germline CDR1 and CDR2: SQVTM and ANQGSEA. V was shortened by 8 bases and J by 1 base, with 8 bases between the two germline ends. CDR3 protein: CSLQSNYGYTF. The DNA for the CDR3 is TGCAGCCTACAGAGTAACTATGGCTACACCTTC.

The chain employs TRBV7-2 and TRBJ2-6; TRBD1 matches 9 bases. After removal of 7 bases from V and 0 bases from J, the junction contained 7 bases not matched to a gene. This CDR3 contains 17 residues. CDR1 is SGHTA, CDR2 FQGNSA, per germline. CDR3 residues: CASTSGTGPSGANVLTF. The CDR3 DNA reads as TGTGCCAGCACTTCCGGGACAGGGCCCTCTGGGGCCAACGTCCTGACTTTC.

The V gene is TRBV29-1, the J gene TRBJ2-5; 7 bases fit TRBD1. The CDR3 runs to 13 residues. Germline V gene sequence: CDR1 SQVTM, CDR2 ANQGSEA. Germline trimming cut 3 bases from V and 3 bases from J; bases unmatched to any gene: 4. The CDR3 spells CSVDQGTEETQYF. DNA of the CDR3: TGCAGCGTTGACCAGGGGACAGAAGAGACCCAGTACTTC.

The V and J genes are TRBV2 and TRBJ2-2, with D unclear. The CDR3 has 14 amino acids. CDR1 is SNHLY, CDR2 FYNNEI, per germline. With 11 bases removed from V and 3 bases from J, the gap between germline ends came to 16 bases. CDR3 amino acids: CAPPGPADTGELFF. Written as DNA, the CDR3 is TGTGCCCCGCCGGGCCCGGCGGACACCGGGGAGCTGTTTTTT.

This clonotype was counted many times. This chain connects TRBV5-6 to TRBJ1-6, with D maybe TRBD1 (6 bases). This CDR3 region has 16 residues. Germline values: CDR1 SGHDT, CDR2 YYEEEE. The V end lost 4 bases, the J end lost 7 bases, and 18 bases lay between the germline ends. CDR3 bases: TGTGCCAGCAGCCGGGACGAGGTTGGGGGCAATTCACCCCTCCACTTT. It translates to CASSRDEVGGNSPLHF. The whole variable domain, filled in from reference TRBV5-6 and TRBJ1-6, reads DAGVTQSPTHLIKTRGQQVTLRCSPKSGHDTVSWYQQALGQGPQFIFQYYEEEERQRGNFPDRFSGHQFPNYSSELNVNALLLGDSALYLCASSRDEVGGNSPLHFGNGTRLTVT.

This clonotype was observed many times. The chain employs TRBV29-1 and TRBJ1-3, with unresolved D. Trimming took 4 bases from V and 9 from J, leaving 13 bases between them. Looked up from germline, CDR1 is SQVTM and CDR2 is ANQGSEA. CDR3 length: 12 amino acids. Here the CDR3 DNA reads TGCAGCGTTGTTCAACCTCCAGGCACCATATATTTT. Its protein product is CSVVQPPGTIYF. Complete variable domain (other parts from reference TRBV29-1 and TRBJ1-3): SAVISQKPSRDICQRGTSLTIQCQVDSQVTMMFWYRQQPGQSLTLIATANQGSEATYESGFVIDKFPISRPNLTFSTLTVSNMSPEDSSIYLCSVVQPPGTIYFGEGSWLTVV.

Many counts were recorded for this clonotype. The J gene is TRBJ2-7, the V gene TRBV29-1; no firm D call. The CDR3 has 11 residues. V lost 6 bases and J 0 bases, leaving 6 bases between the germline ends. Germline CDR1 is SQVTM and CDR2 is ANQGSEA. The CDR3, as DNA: TGCAGCGTGAGACACTCCTACGAGCAGTACTTC. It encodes CSVRHSYEQYF.

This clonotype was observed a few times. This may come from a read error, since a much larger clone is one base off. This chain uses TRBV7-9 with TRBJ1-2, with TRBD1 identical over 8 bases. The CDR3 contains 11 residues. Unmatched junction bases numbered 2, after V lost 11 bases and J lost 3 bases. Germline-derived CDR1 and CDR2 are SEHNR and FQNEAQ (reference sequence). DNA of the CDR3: TGTGCCCAGGACAGGGACTATGGCTACACCTTC. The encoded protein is CAQDRDYGYTF.

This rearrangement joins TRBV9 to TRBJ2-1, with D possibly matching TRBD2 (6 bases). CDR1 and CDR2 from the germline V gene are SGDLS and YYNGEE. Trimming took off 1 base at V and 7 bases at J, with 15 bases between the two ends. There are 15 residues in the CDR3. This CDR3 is CASSVWGGGGNEQFF. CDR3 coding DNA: TGTGCCAGCAGCGTATGGGGCGGAGGAGGGAATGAGCAGTTCTTC. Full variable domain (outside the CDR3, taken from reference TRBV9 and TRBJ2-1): DSGVTQTPKHLITATGQRVTLRCSPRSGDLSVYWYQQSLDQGLQFLIQYYNGEERAKGNILERFSAQQFPDLHSELNLSSLELGDSALYFCASSVWGGGGNEQFFGPGTRLTVL.

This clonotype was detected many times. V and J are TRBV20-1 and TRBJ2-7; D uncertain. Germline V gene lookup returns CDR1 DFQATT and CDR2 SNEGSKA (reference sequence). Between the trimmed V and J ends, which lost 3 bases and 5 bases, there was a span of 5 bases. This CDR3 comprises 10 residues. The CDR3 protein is CSARGNEQYF. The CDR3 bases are TGCAGTGCTAGGGGCAACGAGCAGTACTTC.

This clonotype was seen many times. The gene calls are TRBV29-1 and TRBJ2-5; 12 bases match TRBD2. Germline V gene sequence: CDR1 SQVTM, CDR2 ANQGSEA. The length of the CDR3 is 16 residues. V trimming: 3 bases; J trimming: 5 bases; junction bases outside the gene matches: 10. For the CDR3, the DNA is TGCAGCGTTGATGGGCTAGCGGGAGGGCCTAGGGAGACCCAGTACTTC. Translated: CSVDGLAGGPRETQYF.

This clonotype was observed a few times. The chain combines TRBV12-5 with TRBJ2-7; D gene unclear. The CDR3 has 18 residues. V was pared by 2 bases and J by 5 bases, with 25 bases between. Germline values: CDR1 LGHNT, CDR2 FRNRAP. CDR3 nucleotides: TGTGCTAGTGGTTTGAGAAGGACGGCCAATCCGAAGGTCCACGAGCAGTACTTC. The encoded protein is CASGLRRTANPKVHEQYF.

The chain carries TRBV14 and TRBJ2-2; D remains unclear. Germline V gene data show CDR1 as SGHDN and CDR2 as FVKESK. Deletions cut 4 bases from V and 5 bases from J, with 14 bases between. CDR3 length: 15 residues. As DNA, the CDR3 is TGTGCCAGCAGCCCTCCTGGTGGGCTAACCGGGGAGCTGTTTTTT. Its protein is CASSPPGGLTGELFF.

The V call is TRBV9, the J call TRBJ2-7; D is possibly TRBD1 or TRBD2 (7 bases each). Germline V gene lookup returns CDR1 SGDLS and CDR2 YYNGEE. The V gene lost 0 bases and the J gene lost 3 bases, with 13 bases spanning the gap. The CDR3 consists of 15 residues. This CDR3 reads CASSVAGGAIYEQYF. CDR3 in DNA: TGTGCCAGCAGCGTAGCAGGGGGGGCGATCTACGAGCAGTACTTC.

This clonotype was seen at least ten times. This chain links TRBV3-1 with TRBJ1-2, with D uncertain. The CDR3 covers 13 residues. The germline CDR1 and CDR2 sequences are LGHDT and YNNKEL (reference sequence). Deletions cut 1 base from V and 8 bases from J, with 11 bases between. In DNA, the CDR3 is TGTGCCAGCAGCCAAGGAGCGTTGCGGGGCTACACCTTC. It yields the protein CASSQGALRGYTF.

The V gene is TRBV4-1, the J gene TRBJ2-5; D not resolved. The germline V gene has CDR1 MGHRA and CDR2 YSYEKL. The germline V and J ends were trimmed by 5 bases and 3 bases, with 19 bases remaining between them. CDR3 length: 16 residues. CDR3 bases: TGCGCCAGCAGCGGAAGGTCGGAGCCACGAAAAGAGACCCAGTACTTC. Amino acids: CASSGRSEPRKETQYF.

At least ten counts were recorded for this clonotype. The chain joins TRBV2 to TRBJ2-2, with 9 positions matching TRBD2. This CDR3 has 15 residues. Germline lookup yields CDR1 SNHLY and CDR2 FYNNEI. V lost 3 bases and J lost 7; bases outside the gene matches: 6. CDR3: CASSDPSGIIGELFF. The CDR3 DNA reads TGTGCCAGCAGTGATCCTAGCGGGATTATCGGGGAGCTGTTTTTT.

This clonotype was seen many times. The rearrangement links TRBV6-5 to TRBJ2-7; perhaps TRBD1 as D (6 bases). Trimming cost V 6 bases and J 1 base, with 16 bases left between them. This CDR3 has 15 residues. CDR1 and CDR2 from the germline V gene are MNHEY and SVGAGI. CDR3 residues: CASRIGTPESYEQYF. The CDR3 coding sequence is TGTGCCAGCAGGATTGGGACACCCGAATCCTACGAGCAGTACTTC.